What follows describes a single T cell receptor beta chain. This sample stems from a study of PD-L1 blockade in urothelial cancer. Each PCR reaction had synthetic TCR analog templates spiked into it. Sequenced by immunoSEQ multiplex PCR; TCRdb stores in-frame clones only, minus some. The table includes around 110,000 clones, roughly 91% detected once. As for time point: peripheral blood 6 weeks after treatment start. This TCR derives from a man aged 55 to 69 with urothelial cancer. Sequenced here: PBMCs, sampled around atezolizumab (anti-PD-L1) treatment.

The CDR3 DNA sequence: TGTGCCTGGAGTGTAGCGGGGGGGGAGATGGGCAATCAGCCCCAGCATTTT. It yields the protein CAWSVAGGEMGNQPQHF. V usage is TRBV30 and J usage is TRBJ1-5, with D possibly being TRBD1 (5 bases). The CDR3 is made up of 17 amino acids. Germline assignment: CDR1 GTSNPN and CDR2 SVGIG (reference sequence). Trimming took 0 bases from V and 2 from J, leaving 17 bases between them.